This TCR beta chain is from a study of cytomegalovirus exposure and HLA in healthy donors. The PCR employed 60 Vbeta primers together with 13 Jbeta primers. The data were produced by immunoSEQ multiplex PCR, yet TCRdb's version contains in-frame clones alone and is incomplete. The listing contains 65,000 to 95,000 clones. The source material was PBMCs. The receptor was derived from a female donor in good health and CMV-seropositive.

In DNA, the CDR3 is TGTGCCAGCAGCTTGGCAGGGGGCGAAGGAAAACTGTTTTTT. It encodes CASSLAGGEGKLFF. The genes are TRBV5-6 and TRBJ1-4; 8 bases are a match to TRBD1. Germline V CDR1 and CDR2: SGHDT, YYEEEE. With 0 bases clipped from V and 10 bases from J, the junction kept 5 bases outside the gene matches. CDR3 length equals 14 residues.